This TCR beta chain was retrieved from a study of blood T cell repertoires in COVID-19. This CDR3 comprises 15 residues. The V end was cut by 1 base, the J end by 2 bases, with 12 bases between. Germline CDR1 reads SGHTA; CDR2 reads FQGNSA. Under the authors' procedure: Estimated nucleated cell counts came from reference gene primer amplification. Data came from immunoSEQ multiplex PCR; TCRdb stores just in-frame clones and leaves some out. For V, J and clone size, that table is used; D and trimming come from the DNA. The sample consists of 300,000 to 400,000 clones, approximately 88% of them appearing once.

Source material: peripheral blood. This TCR came from a man aged 25-45 years with COVID-19, enrolled during active disease. The chain recombines TRBV7-2 with TRBJ2-7; D ambiguous. The CDR3 DNA follows: TGTGCCAGCAGCTTAGGGGCGTACCCAACCTACGAGCAGTACTTC. This gives the protein CASSLGAYPTYEQYF.